Following are 9 T cell receptor beta chains from one sample sequenced in a study of blood T cell repertoires in COVID-19. Data came from immunoSEQ multiplex PCR; TCRdb stores just in-frame clones and leaves some out. The sample has around 270,000 clones, roughly 90% seen once. Sequencing input: peripheral blood. These receptors all come from a man in his fifties or sixties who had recovered from COVID-19.

This sequence joins TRBV27 and TRBJ2-7; TRBD2 matches 10 bases. J lost 2 bases, V lost 5 bases, and 12 bases had no gene match. The CDR3 totals 17 residues. Germline V gene data show CDR1 as MNHEY and CDR2 as SMNVEV (reference sequence). The CDR3 DNA reads TGTGCCAGCAGTCCTGTTCATACTAGCGGGGTTACCTACGAGCAGTACTTC. This sequence encodes CASSPVHTSGVTYEQYF.

The sample holds one count of this clone. The sample contains more than one DNA sequence encoding this CDR3. V and J are TRBV5-1 and TRBJ1-6, with D perhaps TRBD1 (5 bases). The CDR3 extends over 14 amino acids. In germline, CDR1 is SGHRS, CDR2 YFSETQ. V lost 0 bases, J lost 10 bases, and 11 bases lay in between. The DNA of the CDR3 is TGCGCCAGCAGCTTGGGGCAGGGAAACTCACCCCTCCACTTT. Protein: CASSLGQGNSPLHF.

The J gene is TRBJ2-1, the V gene TRBV15; maybe TRBD1 (5 bases). The V and J ends lost 5 bases and 5 bases respectively, with 16 bases between them. The CDR3 consists of 15 residues. Germline CDR1 reads LNHNV; CDR2 reads YYDKDF (reference sequence). The CDR3 protein is CATSVGQGTDNEQFF. The CDR3 coding sequence is TGTGCCACCAGCGTAGGGCAGGGTACCGACAATGAGCAGTTCTTC.

The V gene is TRBV5-4, the J gene TRBJ1-2, with a tentative D call TRBD1 (5 bases). With 2 bases removed from V and 5 bases from J, the gap between germline ends came to 10 bases. This CDR3 has 13 residues. Per germline, CDR1 SGHNT and CDR2 YYREEE (reference sequence). CDR3 sequence: CASSFGAGYGYTF. In DNA, the CDR3 is TGTGCCAGCAGCTTTGGGGCAGGGTATGGCTACACCTTC.

This chain links TRBV5-1 with TRBJ2-5, with TRBD1 identical over 8 bases. V shed 3 bases, J shed 6 bases, and the junction held 16 bases outside the gene matches. This CDR3 comprises 17 residues. Germline V lookup: CDR1 SGHRS, CDR2 YFSETQ. In DNA, the CDR3 is TGCGCCAGCAGCTCAGCCGGCCCCCAGGGGGCGGAAAAGACCCAGTACTTC. Protein sequence: CASSSAGPQGAEKTQYF.

The rearrangement joins TRBV19 to TRBJ2-7; D perhaps matches TRBD1 (6 bases). Trimming removed 5 bases from V and 3 bases from J, with 11 bases in between. This CDR3 is 13 amino acids long. Germline CDR1 LNHDA, CDR2 SQIVND (reference sequence). CDR3 loop: CASSAKGGYEQYF. In nucleotides, the CDR3 is TGTGCCAGTAGTGCCAAAGGGGGCTACGAGCAGTACTTC.

The gene calls are TRBV6-2 or TRBV6-3 and TRBJ2-5, with 12 bases aligning to TRBD2. The CDR3 loop spans 16 amino acids. CDR1 is MNHEY and CDR2 is SVGEGT in the germline V gene. The junction had 6 bases not matched to a gene; V was cut back by 6 bases and J by 1 base. The CDR3 DNA follows: TGTGCCAGCAGCGCGACTAGCGGGAGTTTCCAAGAGACCCAGTACTTC. Translated, it gives CASSATSGSFQETQYF.

V and J are TRBV7-2 and TRBJ1-5, with D perhaps matching TRBD1 (6 bases). The CDR3 extends over 15 amino acids. The V gene's germline CDR1 is SGHTA and CDR2 FQGNSA. Trimming cost V 1 base and J 4 bases, with 11 bases left between them. The CDR3 loop reads CASSLDNRENQPQHF. The CDR3 DNA is TGTGCCAGCAGCTTAGATAACAGGGAAAATCAGCCCCAGCATTTT.

This chain joins TRBV7-9 and TRBJ2-7; 8 bases match TRBD2. Trimming at V came to 4 bases and at J to 2 bases, leaving 4 bases not matched to a gene. Germline CDR1 is SEHNR and CDR2 is FQNEAQ (reference sequence). CDR3 length: 14 amino acids. Here the CDR3 DNA reads TGTGCCAGCAGCTCCCCGGGAGGGCCCTACGAGCAGTACTTC. It translates to CASSSPGGPYEQYF.